This record concerns one T cell receptor beta chain sequence. Cohorts were determined from participant-reported clinical history. Original analysis: From reference gene primer amplification, estimates of nucleated cell counts were derived. This table comes from immunoSEQ multiplex PCR, and its TCRdb copy is limited to in-frame clones, with some not included. V and J calls and clone size are copied from that table; D and trimming were computed from the DNA. The sample records 200,000 to 250,000 clones, around 90% being singletons. The sample originates from a study of blood T cell repertoires in COVID-19. Study overall: Acute and convalescent COVID-19 samples came from the United States, Italy and Spain. The cDNA or gDNA used as material had been derived from T cells, B-cell-depleted T cells, or PBMCs.

Germline V gives CDR1 SGHTA, CDR2 FQGTGA. V lost 2 bases, J lost 0 bases, and 5 bases lay in between. This CDR3 comprises 15 residues. Input material: PBMCs or T cells enriched from blood (not recorded which). The chain combines TRBV7-3 with TRBJ1-6; D remains unclear. The TCR originated in a woman between 25 and 40 years old who had recovered from COVID-19. In nucleotides, the CDR3 is TGTGCCAGCAGCTTATACGGCTCCTATAATTCACCCCTCCACTTT. This sequence encodes CASSLYGSYNSPLHF.